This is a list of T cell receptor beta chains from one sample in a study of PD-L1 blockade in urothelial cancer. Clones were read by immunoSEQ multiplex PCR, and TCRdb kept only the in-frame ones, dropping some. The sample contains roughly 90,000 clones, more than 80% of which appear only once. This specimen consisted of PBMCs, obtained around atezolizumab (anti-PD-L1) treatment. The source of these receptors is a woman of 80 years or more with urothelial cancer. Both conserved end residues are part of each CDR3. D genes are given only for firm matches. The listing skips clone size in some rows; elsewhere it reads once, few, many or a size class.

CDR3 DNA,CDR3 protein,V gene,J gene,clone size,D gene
TGTGCCAGCAGCAAAGTCGGGGTATGGTTCAGTTTCCATGAGCAGTTCTTC,CASSKVGVWFSFHEQFF,TRBV21-1,TRBJ2-1,NA,NA
TGTGCCATCAGGCCCGGACAGGGGGAGAATCAGCCCCAGCATTTT,CAIRPGQGENQPQHF,TRBV10-3,TRBJ1-5,NA,TRBD1
TGTGCCTTGAAGTTTAAGACAGGGAGGACCTACGAGCAGTACTTC,CALKFKTGRTYEQYF,TRBV30,TRBJ2-7,NA,NA
TGCGCCAGCAGCCAAGAGGGGCTTAGGTCCGGGGAGCTGTTTTTT,CASSQEGLRSGELFF,TRBV4-1,TRBJ2-2,NA,NA
TGTGCCAGTAGCACAGGGGGCGCTGGCTACACCTTC,CASSTGGAGYTF,TRBV19,TRBJ1-2,NA,TRBD1
TGTGCCAGCATTCCCCAGGGTAGCAATCAGCCCCAGCATTTT,CASIPQGSNQPQHF,TRBV6-1,TRBJ1-5,NA,NA
TGTGCCAGCAGCTTCTTGGCTAGCGCGGAGACCCAGTACTTC,CASSFLASAETQYF,TRBV5-6,TRBJ2-5,NA,NA
TGTGCCAGCACCCCGACAGGGGCTGGGGAGACCCAGTACTTC,CASTPTGAGETQYF,TRBV6-5,TRBJ2-5,NA,TRBD1
TGTGCCAGCAGTTACAAGGACTCCCGCTACAATGAGCAGTTCTTC,CASSYKDSRYNEQFF,TRBV6-5,TRBJ2-1,NA,NA
TGCGCCAGCAGCTTGGTTGCAGGAAACGGCAATGAGCAGTTCTTC,CASSLVAGNGNEQFF,TRBV5-1,TRBJ2-1,few,NA
TGTGCCAGCAGCTCCTGGACAGGGGAGGGCTACACCTTC,CASSSWTGEGYTF,TRBV5-5,TRBJ1-2,NA,TRBD1
TGTGCCAGCAGCTCCGTCCCGGGACAGGGGGTGCGGCAGTTCTTC,CASSSVPGQGVRQFF,TRBV7-2,TRBJ2-1,NA,TRBD1
TGTGCCTGGAGTGTCGGGAAGGATCAGCCCCAGCATTTT,CAWSVGKDQPQHF,TRBV30,TRBJ1-5,NA,NA
TGCGCCAGCAGCTTGGCTGGGACAGGTTCCTACGAGCAGTACTTC,CASSLAGTGSYEQYF,TRBV5-1,TRBJ2-7,NA,TRBD1
TGTGCCAGCACCGCAGGAACCTGGGACTATGGCTACACCTTC,CASTAGTWDYGYTF,TRBV6-6,TRBJ1-2,few,NA
TGTGCCAGCAGCCCGTCCGATAGCGGGATAGGAGAGCAGTACTTC,CASSPSDSGIGEQYF,TRBV28,TRBJ2-7,NA,TRBD2
TGTGCCAGCAGTTCACCGGGACTAGGCTACGAGCAGTACTTC,CASSSPGLGYEQYF,TRBV6-5,TRBJ2-7,NA,TRBD2
TGTGCCTGGAGTACAACAGGGTTAAGCTCCTACGAGCAGTACTTC,CAWSTTGLSSYEQYF,TRBV30,TRBJ2-7,once,NA
TGTGCCAGCAGCCCCCGGACAGGGGTAAGGGAAAAACTGTTTTTT,CASSPRTGVREKLFF,TRBV7-2,TRBJ1-4,NA,TRBD1
TGTGCCAGCAGCCCTAGGGGATGGTCGGGTGAGCAGTTCTTC,CASSPRGWSGEQFF,TRBV11-2,TRBJ2-1,NA,NA
TGTGCCTGGGCTCCGGAGAACTACGAGCAGTACTTC,CAWAPENYEQYF,TRBV30,TRBJ2-7,NA,NA